Below, 29 T cell receptor beta chains from the same sample are listed, as sequenced in a study of blood T cell repertoires in COVID-19. The table came from immunoSEQ multiplex PCR; TCRdb's copy has only in-frame clones and leaves some out. The sample holds under 250,000 clones, approximately 90% seen once. Sequenced: peripheral blood. The receptors derive from a man between 60 and 70 years old with COVID-19, enrolled during active disease.

This chain joins TRBV6-5 and TRBJ1-4, with D uncertain. Germline CDR1 is MNHEY and CDR2 is SVGAGI. There are 15 residues in the CDR3. The ends were cut back, 2 bases at V and 8 bases at J, with 15 bases in the middle. In nucleotides, the CDR3 is TGTGCCAGCAGTTACGGCGACTCGCGGAGAGAAAAACTGTTTTTT. Protein product: CASSYGDSRREKLFF.

This sequence joins TRBV23-1 and TRBJ1-2; possible D gene TRBD1, 6 bases. TRBV23-1 is given ORF status, its function remaining uncertain. The CDR3 has 17 amino acids. Trimming left V 0 bases short and J 6 bases short, with 20 bases between. The CDR3 DNA follows: TGCGCCAGCAGTCAATCGGGGGACACCCCGGGACAAAATGGCTACACCTTC. It codes for CASSQSGDTPGQNGYTF.

The V gene is TRBV21-1, the J gene TRBJ2-3; TRBD1, the table's D call, lacks a check against the DNA. TRBV21-1 counts as a pseudogene. The CDR3 spans 16 residues. The CDR3 nucleotides read TGTGCCAGCAGCCTTCCGAGGACAGGGAAGAACGATACGCAGTATTTT. Translation gives CASSLPRTGKNDTQYF.

The CDR3 here is CASSLASGRYNEQFF. The CDR3 bases are TGCGCCAGCAGCTTGGCTAGCGGCAGATACAATGAGCAGTTCTTC. This chain links TRBV5-1 with TRBJ2-1, with TRBD2 matching 7 bases. Looked up from germline, CDR1 is SGHRS and CDR2 is YFSETQ. Germline trimming cut 0 bases from V and 4 bases from J; bases unmatched to any gene: 4. The CDR3 loop spans 15 amino acids.

The chain uses TRBV27 and TRBJ2-7, with a possible D match to TRBD1 (8 bases). CDR3 size: 15 residues. Trimming left V 0 bases short and J 5 bases short, with 14 bases between. The germline gives CDR1 MNHEY, CDR2 SMNVEV (reference sequence). CDR3 amino acids: CASSLSPTGGDEQYF. The CDR3 bases are TGTGCCAGCAGTTTATCGCCCACAGGGGGGGACGAGCAGTACTTC.

The rearrangement joins TRBV7-2 to TRBJ2-1, with TRBD2 identical over 10 bases. The CDR3 is 16 amino acids. V dropped 1 base and J dropped 7; count of bases not matched to a gene: 7. Germline V CDR1 and CDR2: SGHTA, FQGNSA. The CDR3 DNA reads TGTGCCAGCAGCTTAGAGCTAGCGGGAGTGGGTAATGAGCAGTTCTTC. Amino acid sequence: CASSLELAGVGNEQFF.

V and J are TRBV28 and TRBJ1-2; 7 nucleotides line up with TRBD1. Germline assignment: CDR1 MDHEN and CDR2 SYDVKM. The CDR3 has 13 amino acids. Trimming cost V 5 bases and J 9 bases; bases outside gene matches: 9. CDR3 nucleotides: TGTGCCAGCAGTCTAACAGGGGAACACCGCTACACCTTC. Protein product: CASSLTGEHRYTF.

The genes are TRBV9 and TRBJ2-7; 9 nucleotides align to TRBD1. Germline lookup yields CDR1 SGDLS and CDR2 YYNGEE. V lost 4 bases to trimming and J lost 5 bases; unmatched junction nucleotides: 13. This CDR3 comprises 16 residues. DNA of the CDR3: TGTGCCAGCAGCCCAGGACAGGGGCCGGATCCGAACGAGCAGTACTTC. As protein: CASSPGQGPDPNEQYF.

The chain has TRBV6-5 and TRBJ2-2; 10 bases align to TRBD1. CDR3 size: 15 residues. Trimming removed 4 bases from V and 3 bases from J; junction bases left unmatched: 2. CDR1 and CDR2 (germline): MNHEY, SVGAGI. Written as DNA, the CDR3 is TGTGCCAGCAGTTTCGGGACAGGGGACACCGGGGAGCTGTTTTTT. Translated, it gives CASSFGTGDTGELFF.

The V gene is TRBV9, the J gene TRBJ1-3; a possible D gene is TRBD1 (6 bases). Germline loops: CDR1 SGDLS, CDR2 YYNGEE. CDR3 size: 16 residues. Deletions cut 0 bases from V and 0 bases from J, with 10 bases between. For the CDR3, the DNA is TGTGCCAGCAGCGTAGCTCAGGACAGCTCTGGAAACACCATATATTTT. Translation: CASSVAQDSSGNTIYF.

The chain uses TRBV27 and TRBJ2-1; TRBD2 is a possible D gene (7 bases). V was pared by 5 bases and J by 6 bases, with 17 bases between. The CDR3 consists of 15 residues. Germline V gene sequence: CDR1 MNHEY, CDR2 SMNVEV (reference sequence). CDR3 nucleotides: TGTGCCAGCAGTACTTTACAGGGAGGGGGCAATGAGCAGTTCTTC. Its translation: CASSTLQGGGNEQFF.

V and J are TRBV6-5 and TRBJ1-2; D is unresolved. The length of the CDR3 is 15 residues. Germline V lookup: CDR1 MNHEY, CDR2 SVGAGI. The V end lost 0 bases, the J end lost 5 bases, and 13 bases lay between the germline ends. In DNA form, the CDR3 reads TGTGCCAGCAGTTACTCTGGTCAGGCGAGATATGGCTACACCTTC. This encodes CASSYSGQARYGYTF.

This sequence joins TRBV5-1 and TRBJ1-5; tentative D call: TRBD1 (6 bases). CDR1 and CDR2 (germline): SGHRS, YFSETQ. Trimming took 2 bases from V and 4 from J, leaving 10 bases between them. This CDR3 contains 14 residues. The CDR3 nucleotides read TGCGCCAGCAGCTTAGGGGGGGTTAATCAGCCCCAGCATTTT. Its protein product is CASSLGGVNQPQHF.

This rearrangement joins TRBV2 to TRBJ1-5; D possibly corresponds to TRBD1 (5 bases). Per the germline V gene, CDR1 is SNHLY and CDR2 is FYNNEI. The CDR3 spans 17 residues. V dropped 4 bases and J dropped 6 bases, with 22 bases sitting between them. The CDR3 coding sequence is TGTGCCAGCAGTGCAGCGGGGGTAGGAGGGGTCTTTCAGCCCCAGCATTTT. The encoded protein is CASSAAGVGGVFQPQHF.

This clone was found once. The J gene is TRBJ2-1, the V gene TRBV28, with D possibly TRBD2 on 6 matching bases. V was shortened by 1 base and J by 7 bases, with 14 bases between the two germline ends. CDR3 length: 15 residues. CDR1 and CDR2 from the germline V gene are MDHEN and SYDVKM. The DNA for the CDR3 is TGTGCCAGCAGTTTATTATACGGGAGTAGTAATGAGCAGTTCTTC. It encodes CASSLLYGSSNEQFF.

The chain is built from TRBV5-4 and TRBJ1-6; 8 bases line up with TRBD1. Germline V gives CDR1 SGHNT, CDR2 YYREEE (reference sequence). The J segment lost 7 bases and the V segment lost 2 bases, leaving 5 bases of the junction unmatched. The CDR3 contains 15 residues. The chain's CDR3 is CASSFVTGGNSPLHF. The CDR3 bases are TGTGCCAGCAGCTTCGTCACAGGGGGAAATTCACCCCTCCACTTT.

The rearrangement uses TRBV12-3 or TRBV12-4 and TRBJ1-1, with D unresolved. CDR3 length: 12 amino acids. The V end lost 3 bases, the J end lost 0 bases, and 2 bases lay between the germline ends. The CDR3 sequence: CASSFLNTEAFF. The DNA for the CDR3 is TGTGCCAGCAGTTTCTTGAACACTGAAGCTTTCTTT.

This chain uses TRBV16 with TRBJ1-2, with D possibly being TRBD1 (5 bases). CDR1 KGHSY and CDR2 FQNENV come from the germline V gene. This CDR3 comprises 15 residues. Trimming cost V 4 bases and J 6 bases, with 18 bases left between them. The CDR3 DNA follows: TGTGCCAGCAGCCTCCTGGGCCCAGGGAGGGATGGCTACACCTTC. Its protein product is CASSLLGPGRDGYTF.

CDR3 bases: TGCGCCAGTAGCGGGGCGGAAAGACTGAACACTGAAGCTTTCTTT. It is translated as CASSGAERLNTEAFF. This chain connects TRBV5-1 to TRBJ1-1; TRBD1 might be the D (5 bases). The germline V gene has CDR1 SGHRS and CDR2 YFSETQ. The V end was cut by 8 bases, the J end by 0 bases, with 17 bases between. The CDR3 runs 15 residues.

The V and J genes are TRBV6-5 and TRBJ1-2; no definite D call. The CDR3 has 13 amino acids. V was trimmed by 0 bases and J by 8 bases, leaving 10 bases between them. Germline V lookup: CDR1 MNHEY, CDR2 SVGAGI. CDR3 in amino acids: CASSYSRSGGYTF. Here the CDR3 DNA reads TGTGCCAGCAGTTACTCGCGTAGCGGGGGCTACACCTTC.

The chain is built from TRBV5-5 and TRBJ2-7; D ambiguous. Germline V gene sequence: CDR1 SGHKS, CDR2 YYEKEE (reference sequence). V was pared by 3 bases and J by 3 bases, with 4 bases between. CDR3 size: 11 residues. CDR3: CASSYHYEQYF. The CDR3 DNA is TGTGCCAGCAGCTATCACTACGAGCAGTACTTC.

This chain connects TRBV5-1 to TRBJ2-7, with TRBD1 matching over 9 bases. CDR3 length equals 15 residues. Germline-derived CDR1 and CDR2 are SGHRS and YFSETQ. The V gene end was trimmed by 4 bases and the J gene end by 1 base; junction bases not matched to a gene: 6. The CDR3, as DNA: TGCGCCAGCAGCACTCTGGGGACAGGGTCCTACGAGCAGTACTTC. Translating gives CASSTLGTGSYEQYF.

V and J are TRBV2 and TRBJ1-2; 7 bases are a match to TRBD1. The V gene end was trimmed by 8 bases and the J gene end by 9 bases; junction bases not matched to a gene: 9. The germline V gene encodes CDR1 SNHLY and CDR2 FYNNEI. The CDR3 totals 12 residues. This chain's CDR3 is CASHAGGSSYTF. The DNA of the CDR3 is TGTGCCAGCCACGCAGGGGGTTCTAGCTACACCTTC.

This clone was detected only a few times. J is TRBJ2-2 and V is TRBV7-2, with no clear D. CDR1 and CDR2 from the germline V gene are SGHTA and FQGNSA. The CDR3 totals 17 residues. Trimming removed 4 bases at V and 3 bases at J, with 18 bases between. In nucleotides, the CDR3 is TGTGCCAGCAGCTCGCGAATCCATCTCTTCGACACCGGGGAGCTGTTTTTT. Translation: CASSSRIHLFDTGELFF.

The gene calls are TRBV18 and TRBJ1-4; TRBD1 matches at 8 bases. The germline CDR1 and CDR2 sequences are KGHSH and LQKENI. The CDR3 covers 13 residues. V lost 7 bases, J lost 7 bases, and 5 bases stayed unmatched. The CDR3 here is CASFRGQGEKLFF. As DNA, the CDR3 is TGTGCCAGCTTCAGGGGGCAGGGTGAAAAACTGTTTTTT.

The gene calls are TRBV5-5 and TRBJ2-2; 8 nucleotides agree with TRBD2. V dropped 2 bases and J dropped 6; count of bases not matched to a gene: 3. CDR1 and CDR2 (germline): SGHKS, YYEKEE (reference sequence). CDR3 size: 14 residues. Written as DNA, the CDR3 is TGTGCCAGCAGCTTAGTCGGGGGGGCCGGGGAGCTGTTTTTT. Translating gives CASSLVGGAGELFF.

The V and J genes are TRBV5-5 and TRBJ1-5; 8 positions agree with TRBD1. The CDR3 is 16 residues long. Germline V gene lookup returns CDR1 SGHKS and CDR2 YYEKEE (reference sequence). The trim removed 0 bases at V and 4 bases at J, leaving 6 bases unmatched. The CDR3 spells CASSLGGQDFNQPQHF. The CDR3 DNA reads as TGTGCCAGCAGCTTGGGGGGACAGGACTTTAATCAGCCCCAGCATTTT.

This chain connects TRBV9 to TRBJ1-6; 9 bases map to TRBD1. Germline V gene data show CDR1 as SGDLS and CDR2 as YYNGEE. J lost 9 bases, V lost 4 bases, and 5 bases had no gene match. This CDR3 spans 14 amino acids. CDR3 nucleotide sequence: TGTGCCAGCAGCCTCGGGACAGGGAGTTCACCCCTCCACTTT. The encoded protein is CASSLGTGSSPLHF.

The rearrangement joins TRBV11-2 to TRBJ1-1; D may be TRBD1 (6 bases). CDR3 length: 14 amino acids. Germline V CDR1 and CDR2: SGHAT, FQNNGV. V was trimmed by 2 bases and J by 6 bases, leaving 13 bases between them. The chain's CDR3 is CASSLSGGGAEAFF. The CDR3 DNA follows: TGTGCCAGCAGCTTATCGGGGGGCGGGGCTGAAGCTTTCTTT. Drawing the rest from reference TRBV11-2 and TRBJ1-1, the complete variable domain is EAGVAQSPRYKIIEKRQSVAFWCNPISGHATLYWYQQILGQGPKLLIQFQNNGVVDDSQLPKDRFSAERLKGVDSTLKIQPAKLEDSAVYLCASSLSGGGAEAFFGQGTRLTVV.